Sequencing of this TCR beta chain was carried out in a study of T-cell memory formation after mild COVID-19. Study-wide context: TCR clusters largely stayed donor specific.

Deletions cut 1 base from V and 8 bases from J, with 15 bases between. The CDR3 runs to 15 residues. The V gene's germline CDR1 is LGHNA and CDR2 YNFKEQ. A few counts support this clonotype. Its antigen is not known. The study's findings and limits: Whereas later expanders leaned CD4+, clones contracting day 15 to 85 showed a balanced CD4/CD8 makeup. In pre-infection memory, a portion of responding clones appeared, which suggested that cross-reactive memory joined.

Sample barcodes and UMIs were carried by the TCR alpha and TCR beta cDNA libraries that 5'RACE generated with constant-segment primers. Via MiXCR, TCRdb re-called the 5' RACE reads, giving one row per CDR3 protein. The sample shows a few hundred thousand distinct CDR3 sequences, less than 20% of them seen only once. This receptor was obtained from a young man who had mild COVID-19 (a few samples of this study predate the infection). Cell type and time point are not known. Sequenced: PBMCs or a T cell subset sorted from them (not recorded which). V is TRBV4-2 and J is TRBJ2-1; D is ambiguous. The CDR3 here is CASSQGVRPGDEQFF. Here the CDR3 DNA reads TGTGCCAGCAGCCAAGGGGTTCGTCCTGGAGATGAGCAGTTCTTC.